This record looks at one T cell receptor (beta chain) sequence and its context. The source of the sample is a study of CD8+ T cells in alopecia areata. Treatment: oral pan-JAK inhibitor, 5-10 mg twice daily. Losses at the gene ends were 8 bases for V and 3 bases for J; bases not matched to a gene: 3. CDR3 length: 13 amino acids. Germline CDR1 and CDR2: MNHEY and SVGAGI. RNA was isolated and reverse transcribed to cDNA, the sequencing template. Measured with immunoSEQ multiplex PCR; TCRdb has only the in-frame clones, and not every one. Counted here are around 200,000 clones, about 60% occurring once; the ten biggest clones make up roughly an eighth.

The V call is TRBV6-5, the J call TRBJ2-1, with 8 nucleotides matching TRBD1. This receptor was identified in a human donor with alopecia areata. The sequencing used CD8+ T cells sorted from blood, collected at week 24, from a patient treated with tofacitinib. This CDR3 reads CASGTGSYNEQFF. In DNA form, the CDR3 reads TGTGCCAGCGGGACAGGAAGCTACAATGAGCAGTTCTTC.